The 8 T cell receptor beta chains below all came from one sample that was sequenced in a study of CD8+CD57+ T cells in acquired aplastic anemia. Genomic DNA was employed as the template in profiling TCR beta VDJ and CDR3. Via MiXCR, TCRdb re-called the reads, giving one row per CDR3 protein. The sample holds just over 450,000 distinct CDR3 sequences, approximately 32% seen once. CD8+CD57+ cell expansion, shown by flow cytometry, had occurred in the patients selected for sequencing. What was sequenced was sorted CD4+, CD8+, or CD8+CD57+ T cells (not recorded which) from PBMCs. These receptors came from a human donor with aplastic anemia.

The chain has TRBV28 and TRBJ1-6; D remains unclear. The CDR3 extends over 14 amino acids. V lost 11 bases and J 2 bases, leaving 13 bases between the germline ends. Looked up from germline, CDR1 is MDHEN and CDR2 is SYDVKM. DNA for the CDR3: TGTGCCGCCCAGCAAGGTCCCTATAATTCACCCCTCCACTTT. This codes for CAAQQGPYNSPLHF.

The chain joins TRBV2 to TRBJ1-1; D gene uncertain. CDR3 length equals 13 residues. Per germline, CDR1 SNHLY and CDR2 FYNNEI. V was trimmed by 6 bases and J by 1 base, leaving 9 bases between them. CDR3 nucleotides: TGTGCCAGCAGGTATTCAGGGAACACTGAAGCTTTCTTT. It is translated as CASRYSGNTEAFF.

The chain's CDR3 is CASSSYRGGETQYF. For the CDR3, the DNA is TGTGCCAGCAGCTCGTACAGGGGTGGGGAGACCCAGTACTTC. The chain carries TRBV5-6 and TRBJ2-5, with 7 bases identical to TRBD1. With V trimmed by 3 bases and J by 5 bases, 7 bases remained unmatched. Per the germline V gene, CDR1 is SGHDT and CDR2 is YYEEEE. This CDR3 region has 14 residues.

The V and J genes are TRBV2 and TRBJ2-6, with 7 bases that match TRBD1. The CDR3 totals 15 residues. V lost 6 bases and J lost 2; bases outside the gene matches: 4. The germline V gene encodes CDR1 SNHLY and CDR2 FYNNEI. The CDR3 loop reads CASRQTGTGANVLTF. CDR3 DNA: TGTGCCAGCAGACAGACAGGGACTGGGGCCAACGTCCTGACTTTC.

On this clonotype itself: A read error may explain this, as a much larger clone is one base away. V is TRBV9 and J is TRBJ1-5; a weak D match, TRBD1 (5 bases). In germline, CDR1 is SGDLS, CDR2 YYNGEE. The CDR3 has 15 residues. DNA of the CDR3: TGTGCCCGCAGCACGGGACTCTTGTTCAATCAGCCCCAGCATTTT. It translates to CARSTGLLFNQPQHF.

This clonotype was recorded at least ten times. V is TRBV9 and J is TRBJ1-3, with TRBD1 as a possible D gene (6 bases). V was shortened by 6 bases and J by 4 bases, with 20 bases between the two germline ends. The CDR3 is made up of 16 amino acids. Germline CDR1 reads SGDLS; CDR2 reads YYNGEE. The CDR3 nucleotides are TGTGCCAGCACCCAGGGCGGCAGGGGAACCGGAAACACCATATATTTT. As protein: CASTQGGRGTGNTIYF.

Notes on this clonotype: Since a much larger clone is just one base distant, this may be a read error. The CDR3 ends on some other residue instead of the conserved phenylalanine or tryptophan, so this is likely a read error. The rearrangement uses TRBV4-2 and TRBJ2-7, with TRBD2 matching over 11 bases. Germline CDR1 and CDR2: LGHNA and YNFKEQ. CDR3 size: 15 residues. With 4 bases clipped from V and 4 bases from J, the junction kept 6 bases outside the gene matches. The CDR3 sequence: CASSPTSGGAYEQYL. CDR3 bases: TGTGCCAGCAGCCCTACTAGCGGGGGAGCATACGAGCAGTACCTC.

This clonotype was picked up many times. V usage is TRBV19 and J usage is TRBJ1-3; 8 bases are a match to TRBD1. Germline V gene lookup returns CDR1 LNHDA and CDR2 SQIVND (reference sequence). V lost 8 bases and J lost 0; bases outside the gene matches: 6. The CDR3 runs to 15 residues. Here the CDR3 DNA reads TGTGCCAGTGGAAACAGGGGGATCTCTGGAAACACCATATATTTT. It specifies CASGNRGISGNTIYF.